This T cell receptor beta chain was obtained from a study of T cell responses to AZD1222 COVID-19 vaccine. Points from the study as a whole: Sampling captured repertoires only after the peak T cell response. Donors skewed white British and female; clonal diversity was possibly underestimated.

On this clone: The antigen remains unidentified.

Assay used: immunoSEQ multiplex PCR; TCRdb lists only in-frame clones, some missing. The table lists about 180,000 clones, 80% to 90% of them singletons. Whether given at about 4 or about 12 weeks, second doses were pooled. The receptor's source is an adult who received the AZD1222 COVID-19 vaccine. This material consisted of peripheral blood, taken 28 days after the second AZD1222 dose.

CDR3 region: CASSLLGGDAGGYTF. DNA for the CDR3: TGTGCCAGCAGCTTGCTGGGGGGTGATGCGGGTGGCTACACCTTC. The chain employs TRBV5-6 and TRBJ1-2; possibly TRBD1 for D (5 bases). The CDR3 extends over 15 amino acids. Germline V gene lookup returns CDR1 SGHDT and CDR2 YYEEEE. V was trimmed by 1 base and J by 7 bases, leaving 17 bases between them.